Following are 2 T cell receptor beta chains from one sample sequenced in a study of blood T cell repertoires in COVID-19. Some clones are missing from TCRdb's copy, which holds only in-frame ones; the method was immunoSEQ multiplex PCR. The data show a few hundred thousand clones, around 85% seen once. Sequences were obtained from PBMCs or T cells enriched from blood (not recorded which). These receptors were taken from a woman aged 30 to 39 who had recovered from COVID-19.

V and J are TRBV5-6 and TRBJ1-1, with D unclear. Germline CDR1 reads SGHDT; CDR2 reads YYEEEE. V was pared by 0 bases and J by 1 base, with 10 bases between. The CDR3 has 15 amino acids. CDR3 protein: CASSLGGFTNTEAFF. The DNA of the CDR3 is TGTGCCAGCAGCTTGGGCGGATTCACGAACACTGAAGCTTTCTTT.

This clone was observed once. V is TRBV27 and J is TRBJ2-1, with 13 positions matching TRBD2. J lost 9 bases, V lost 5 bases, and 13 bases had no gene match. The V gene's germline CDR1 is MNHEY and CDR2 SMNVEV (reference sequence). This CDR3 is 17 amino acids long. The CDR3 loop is CASSTLVGLAGVSEQFF. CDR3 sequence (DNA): TGTGCCAGCAGTACGTTAGTCGGACTAGCGGGAGTGAGTGAGCAGTTCTTC.